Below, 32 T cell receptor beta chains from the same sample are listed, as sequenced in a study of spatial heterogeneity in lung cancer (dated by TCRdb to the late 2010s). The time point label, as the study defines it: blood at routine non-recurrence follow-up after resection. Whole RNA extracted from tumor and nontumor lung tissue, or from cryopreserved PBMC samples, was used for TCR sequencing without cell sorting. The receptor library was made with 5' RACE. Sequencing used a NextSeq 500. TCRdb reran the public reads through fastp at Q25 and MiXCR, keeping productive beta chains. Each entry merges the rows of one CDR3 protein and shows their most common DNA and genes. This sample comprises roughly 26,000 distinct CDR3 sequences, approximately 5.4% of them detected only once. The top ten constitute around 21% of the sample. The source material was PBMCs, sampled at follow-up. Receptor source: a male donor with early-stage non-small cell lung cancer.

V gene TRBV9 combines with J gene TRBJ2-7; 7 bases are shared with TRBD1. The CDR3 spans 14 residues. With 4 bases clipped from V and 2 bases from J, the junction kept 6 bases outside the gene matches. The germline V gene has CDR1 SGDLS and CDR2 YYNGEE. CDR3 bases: TGTGCCAGCAGCCGGGGACAGCCCGCCTACGAGCAGTACTTC. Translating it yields CASSRGQPAYEQYF.

The CDR3 protein is CASSTGQGLGYTF. Here the CDR3 DNA reads TGTGCCAGCAGCACGGGACAGGGACTTGGCTACACCTTC. This chain joins TRBV7-3 and TRBJ1-2, with 9 nucleotides matching TRBD1. Germline CDR1 SGHTA, CDR2 FQGTGA. CDR3 size: 13 residues. V shed 5 bases and J 7 bases; nucleotides not matched to a gene: 5.

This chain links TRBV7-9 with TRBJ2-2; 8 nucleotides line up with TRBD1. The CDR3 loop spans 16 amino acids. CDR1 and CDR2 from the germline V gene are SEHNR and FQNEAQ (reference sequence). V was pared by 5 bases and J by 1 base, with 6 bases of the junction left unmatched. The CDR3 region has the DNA TGTGCCAGCAGCCCGCCCGGGACAGGGAACACCGGGGAGCTGTTTTTT. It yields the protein CASSPPGTGNTGELFF.

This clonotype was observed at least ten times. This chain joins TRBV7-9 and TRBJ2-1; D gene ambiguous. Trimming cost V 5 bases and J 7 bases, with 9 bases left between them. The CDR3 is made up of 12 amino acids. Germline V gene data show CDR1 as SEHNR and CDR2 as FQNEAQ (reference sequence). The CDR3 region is CASSRSENEQFF. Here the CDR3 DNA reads TGTGCCAGCAGCCGGAGCGAGAATGAGCAGTTCTTC.

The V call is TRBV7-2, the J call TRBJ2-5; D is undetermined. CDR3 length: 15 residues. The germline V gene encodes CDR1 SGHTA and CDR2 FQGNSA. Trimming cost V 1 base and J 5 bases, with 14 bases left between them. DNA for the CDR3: TGTGCCAGCAGCTTAGGGTGGCGAAATCAGGAGACCCAGTACTTC. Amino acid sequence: CASSLGWRNQETQYF. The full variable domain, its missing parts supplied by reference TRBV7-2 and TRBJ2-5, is GAGVSQSPSNKVTEKGKDVELRCDPISGHTALYWYRQSLGQGLEFLIYFQGNSAPDKSGLPSDRFSAERTGGSVSTLTIQRTQQEDSAVYLCASSLGWRNQETQYFGPGTRLLVL.

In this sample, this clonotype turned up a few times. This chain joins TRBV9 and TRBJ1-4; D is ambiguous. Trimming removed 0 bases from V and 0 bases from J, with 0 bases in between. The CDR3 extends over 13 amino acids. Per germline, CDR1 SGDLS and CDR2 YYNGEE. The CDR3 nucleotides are TGTGCCAGCAGCGTAGCAACTAATGAAAAACTGTTTTTT. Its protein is CASSVATNEKLFF.

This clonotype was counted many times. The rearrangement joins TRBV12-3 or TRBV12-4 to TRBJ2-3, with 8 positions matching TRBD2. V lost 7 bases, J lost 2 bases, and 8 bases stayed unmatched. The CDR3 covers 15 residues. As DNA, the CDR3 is TGTGCCAGCACCGGGAGCGGGAGTAACACAGATACGCAGTATTTT. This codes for CASTGSGSNTDTQYF.

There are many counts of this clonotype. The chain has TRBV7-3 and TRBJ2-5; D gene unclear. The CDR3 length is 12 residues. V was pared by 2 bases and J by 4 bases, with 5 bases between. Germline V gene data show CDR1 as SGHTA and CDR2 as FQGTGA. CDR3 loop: CASSLVGETQYF. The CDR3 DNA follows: TGTGCCAGCAGCTTAGTTGGAGAGACCCAGTACTTC.

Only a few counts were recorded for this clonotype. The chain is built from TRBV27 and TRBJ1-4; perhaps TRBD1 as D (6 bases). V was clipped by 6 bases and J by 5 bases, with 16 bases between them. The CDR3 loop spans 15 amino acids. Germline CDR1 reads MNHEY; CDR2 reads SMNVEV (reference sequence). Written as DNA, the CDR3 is TGTGCCAGCAGACGCCAGGGGCCCCTCAATGAAAAACTGTTTTTT. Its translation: CASRRQGPLNEKLFF.

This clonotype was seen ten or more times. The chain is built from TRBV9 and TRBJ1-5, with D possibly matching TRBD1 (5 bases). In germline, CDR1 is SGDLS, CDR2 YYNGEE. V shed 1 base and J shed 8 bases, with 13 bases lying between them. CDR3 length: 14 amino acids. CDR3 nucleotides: TGTGCCAGCAGCGTACAGGGAGGGGAGGAGCCCCAGCATTTT. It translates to CASSVQGGEEPQHF.

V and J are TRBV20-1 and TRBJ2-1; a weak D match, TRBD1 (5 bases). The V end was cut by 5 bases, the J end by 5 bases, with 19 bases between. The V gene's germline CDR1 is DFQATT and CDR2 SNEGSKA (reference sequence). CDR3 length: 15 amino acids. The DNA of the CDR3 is TGCAGTGCTGAGCCCCTGGGGCAGGTAAACAATGAGCAGTTCTTC. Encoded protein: CSAEPLGQVNNEQFF.

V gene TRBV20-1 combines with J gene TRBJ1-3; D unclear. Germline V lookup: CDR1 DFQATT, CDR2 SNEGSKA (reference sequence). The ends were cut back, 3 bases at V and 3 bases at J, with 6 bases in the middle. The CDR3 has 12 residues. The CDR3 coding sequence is TGCAGTGCTAGTGGAGGTGGAAACACCATATATTTT. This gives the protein CSASGGGNTIYF.

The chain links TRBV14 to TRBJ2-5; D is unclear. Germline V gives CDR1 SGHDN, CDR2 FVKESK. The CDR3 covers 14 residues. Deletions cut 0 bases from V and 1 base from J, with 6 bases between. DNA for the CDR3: TGTGCCAGCAGCCAAGAATCCAGCCAAGAGACCCAGTACTTC. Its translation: CASSQESSQETQYF.

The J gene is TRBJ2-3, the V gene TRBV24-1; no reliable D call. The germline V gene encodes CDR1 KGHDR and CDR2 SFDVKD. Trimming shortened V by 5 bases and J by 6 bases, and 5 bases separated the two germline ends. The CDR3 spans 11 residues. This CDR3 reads CATSVEDTQYF. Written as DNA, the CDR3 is TGTGCCACCAGTGTCGAGGATACGCAGTATTTT.

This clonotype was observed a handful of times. The CDR3 is CASSLEEANTEAFF. The CDR3 region has the DNA TGTGCCAGCAGCTTAGAGGAGGCTAACACTGAAGCTTTCTTT. The chain carries TRBV11-3 and TRBJ1-1; unclear D gene. The CDR3 loop spans 14 amino acids. In germline, CDR1 is SGHNT, CDR2 YENEEA. Trimming pared 0 bases from V and 2 bases from J, leaving 7 bases between.

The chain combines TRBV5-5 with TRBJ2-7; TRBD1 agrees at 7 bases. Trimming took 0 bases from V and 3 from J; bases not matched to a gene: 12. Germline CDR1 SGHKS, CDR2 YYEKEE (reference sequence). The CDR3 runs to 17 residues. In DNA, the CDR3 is TGTGCCAGCAGCTTGGAGACAGGGCCTTCCCTTGTCTACGAGCAGTACTTC. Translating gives CASSLETGPSLVYEQYF.

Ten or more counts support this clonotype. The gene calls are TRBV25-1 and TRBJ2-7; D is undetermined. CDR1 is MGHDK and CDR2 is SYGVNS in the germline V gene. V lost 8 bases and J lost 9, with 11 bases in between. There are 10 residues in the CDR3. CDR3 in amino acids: CASWEGGQYF. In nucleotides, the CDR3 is TGTGCCAGCTGGGAAGGTGGGCAGTACTTC.

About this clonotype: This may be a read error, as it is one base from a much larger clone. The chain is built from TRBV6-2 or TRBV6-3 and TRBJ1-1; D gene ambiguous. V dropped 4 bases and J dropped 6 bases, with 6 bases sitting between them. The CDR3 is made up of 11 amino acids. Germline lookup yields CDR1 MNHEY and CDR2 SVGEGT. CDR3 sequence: CASSSCPEAFF. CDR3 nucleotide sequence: TGTGCCAGCAGTTCATGTCCTGAAGCTTTCTTT.

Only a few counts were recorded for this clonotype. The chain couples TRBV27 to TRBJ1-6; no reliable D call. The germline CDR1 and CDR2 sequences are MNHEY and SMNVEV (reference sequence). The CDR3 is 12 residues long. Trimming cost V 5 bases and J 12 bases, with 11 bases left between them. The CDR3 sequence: CASSRGLVPLHF. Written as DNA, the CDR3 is TGTGCCAGCAGTCGGGGTTTAGTACCCCTCCACTTT.

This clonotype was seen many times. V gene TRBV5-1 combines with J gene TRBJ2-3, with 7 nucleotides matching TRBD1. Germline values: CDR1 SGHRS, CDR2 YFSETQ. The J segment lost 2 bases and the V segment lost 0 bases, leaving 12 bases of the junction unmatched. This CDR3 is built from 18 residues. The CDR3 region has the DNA TGCGCCAGCAGCTTGGCAATCTCGACAGGGACGAACACAGATACGCAGTATTTT. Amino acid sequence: CASSLAISTGTNTDTQYF.

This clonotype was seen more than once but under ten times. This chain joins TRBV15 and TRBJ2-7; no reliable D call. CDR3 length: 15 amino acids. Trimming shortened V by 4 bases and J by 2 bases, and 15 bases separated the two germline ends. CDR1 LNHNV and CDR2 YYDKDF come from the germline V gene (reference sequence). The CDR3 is CATSNFGQVPYEQYV. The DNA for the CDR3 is TGTGCCACCAGCAATTTCGGCCAGGTCCCCTACGAGCAGTACGTC.

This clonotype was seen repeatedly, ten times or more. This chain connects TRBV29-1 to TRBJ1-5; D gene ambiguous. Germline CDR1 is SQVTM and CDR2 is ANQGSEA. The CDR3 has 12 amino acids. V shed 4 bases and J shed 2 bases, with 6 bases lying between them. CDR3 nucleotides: TGCAGCGTTGGAGACGGCAATCAGCCCCAGCATTTT. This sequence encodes CSVGDGNQPQHF.

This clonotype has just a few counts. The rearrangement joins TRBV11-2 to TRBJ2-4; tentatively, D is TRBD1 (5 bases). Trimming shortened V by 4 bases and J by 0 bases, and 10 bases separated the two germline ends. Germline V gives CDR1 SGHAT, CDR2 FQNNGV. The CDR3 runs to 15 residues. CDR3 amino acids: CASSSRQLAKNIQYF. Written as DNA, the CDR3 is TGTGCCAGCAGCTCCCGACAGCTAGCCAAAAACATTCAGTACTTC.

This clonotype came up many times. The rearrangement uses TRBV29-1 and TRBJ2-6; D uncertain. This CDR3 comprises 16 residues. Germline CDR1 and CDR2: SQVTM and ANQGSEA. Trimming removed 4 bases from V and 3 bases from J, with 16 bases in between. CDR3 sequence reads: CSVAGRSGDGANVLTF. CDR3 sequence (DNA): TGCAGCGTTGCCGGGCGCTCGGGCGATGGGGCCAACGTCCTGACTTTC.

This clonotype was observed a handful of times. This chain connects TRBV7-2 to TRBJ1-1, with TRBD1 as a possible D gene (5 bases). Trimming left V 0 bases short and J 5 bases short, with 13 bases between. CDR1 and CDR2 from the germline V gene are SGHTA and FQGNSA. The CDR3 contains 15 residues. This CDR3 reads CASSLARARGTEAFF. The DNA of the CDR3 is TGTGCCAGCAGCTTAGCGCGGGCACGGGGGACTGAAGCTTTCTTT.

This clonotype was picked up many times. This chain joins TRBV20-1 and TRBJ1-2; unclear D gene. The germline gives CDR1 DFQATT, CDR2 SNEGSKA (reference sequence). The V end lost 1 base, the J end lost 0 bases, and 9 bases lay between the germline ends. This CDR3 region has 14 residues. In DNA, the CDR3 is TGCAGTGCTAGAGGCCAGACAACTAACTATGGCTACACCTTC. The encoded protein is CSARGQTTNYGYTF.

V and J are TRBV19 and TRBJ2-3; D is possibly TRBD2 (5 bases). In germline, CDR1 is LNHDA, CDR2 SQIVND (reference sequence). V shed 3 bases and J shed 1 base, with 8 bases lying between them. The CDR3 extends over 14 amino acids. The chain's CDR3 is CASSMRARTDTQYF. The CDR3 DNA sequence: TGTGCCAGTAGTATGCGGGCACGCACAGATACGCAGTATTTT.

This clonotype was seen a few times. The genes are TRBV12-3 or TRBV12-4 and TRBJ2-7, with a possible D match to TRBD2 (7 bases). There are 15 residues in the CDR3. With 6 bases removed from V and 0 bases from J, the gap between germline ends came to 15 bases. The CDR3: CASSRGGSHSYEQYF. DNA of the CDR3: TGTGCCAGCAGCCGCGGGGGCTCTCACTCCTACGAGCAGTACTTC.

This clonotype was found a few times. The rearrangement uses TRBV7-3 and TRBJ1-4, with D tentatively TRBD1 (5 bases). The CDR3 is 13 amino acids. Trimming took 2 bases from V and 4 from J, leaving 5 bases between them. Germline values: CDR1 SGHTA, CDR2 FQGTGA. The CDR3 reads CASSLDSNEKLFF. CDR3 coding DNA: TGTGCCAGCAGCTTAGACAGTAATGAAAAACTGTTTTTT.

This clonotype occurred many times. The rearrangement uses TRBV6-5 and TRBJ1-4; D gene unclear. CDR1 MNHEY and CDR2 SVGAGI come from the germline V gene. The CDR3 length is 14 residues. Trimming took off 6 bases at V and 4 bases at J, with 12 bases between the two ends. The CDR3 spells CASSRTSGNEKLFF. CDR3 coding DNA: TGTGCCAGCAGCCGGACGTCGGGTAATGAAAAACTGTTTTTT.

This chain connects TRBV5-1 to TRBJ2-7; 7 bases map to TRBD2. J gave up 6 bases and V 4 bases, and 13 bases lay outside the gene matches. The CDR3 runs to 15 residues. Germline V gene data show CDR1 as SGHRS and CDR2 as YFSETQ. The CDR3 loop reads CASSPGGGAPGEQYF. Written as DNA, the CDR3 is TGCGCCAGCAGCCCTGGGGGAGGGGCGCCTGGCGAGCAGTACTTC.

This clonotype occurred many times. CDR3 residues: CASGLTRDSSYEQYF. CDR3 DNA sequence: TGTGCCAGCGGCTTAACACGGGACAGCTCCTACGAGCAGTACTTC. The rearrangement uses TRBV21-1 and TRBJ2-7; TRBD1 is taken as the D call from the table, unchecked against the DNA. TRBV21-1 is a pseudogene. The CDR3 extends over 15 amino acids.